This record covers a single T cell receptor beta chain. What it binds is unknown. The data were obtained in a study of Ad26.COV2.S vaccination and SARS-CoV-2 variants. Study as a whole: Enrollment placed the donor in the COV1001 Ad26.COV2.S trial arm. The study's findings and limits: Total T cell responses may have been underestimated by the TCR breadth and depth analyses. Vaccine recipients posted higher spike-specific TCR breadth than their placebo counterparts.

The CDR3 length is 16 residues. Germline V lookup: CDR1 MNHEY, CDR2 SVGAGI. The V end was cut by 0 bases, the J end by 7 bases, with 13 bases between. Indicated treatment: around 19 received Ad26.COV2.S at low or high dose, single or two shots; about five received placebo; per-sample allocation not given. Collection of the samples took place on day 63 after the first injection of vaccine or placebo. Donation came from an adult in Boston who was aged 18-55 years. Assay used: immunoSEQ multiplex PCR; TCRdb lists only in-frame clones, some missing. The sample includes roughly 380,000 clones, 87% seen only once; the top ten take roughly 3.1%.

This TCR was sampled from a person between 18 and 60 years old who received the Ad26.COV2.S COVID-19 vaccine or a placebo. V is TRBV6-5 and J is TRBJ1-6; D uncertain. Sequences were derived from peripheral blood, sampled in a trial of Ad26.COV2.S vaccine versus placebo. In nucleotides, the CDR3 is TGTGCCAGCAGTTACTCCTACCGACGGGGAAATTCACCCCTCCACTTT. This translates into CASSYSYRRGNSPLHF.